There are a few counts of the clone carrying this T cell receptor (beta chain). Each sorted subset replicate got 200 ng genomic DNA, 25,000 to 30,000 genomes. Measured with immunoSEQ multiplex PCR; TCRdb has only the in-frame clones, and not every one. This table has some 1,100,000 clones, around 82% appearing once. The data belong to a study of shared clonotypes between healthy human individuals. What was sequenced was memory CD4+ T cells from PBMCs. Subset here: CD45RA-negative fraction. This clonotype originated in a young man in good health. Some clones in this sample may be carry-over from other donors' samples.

The CDR3 DNA sequence: TGTGCCAGCAGCCTAAAACGGGCGGGCGTCACTAGATGGACAGATACGCAGTATTTT. It yields the protein CASSLKRAGVTRWTDTQYF. This chain connects TRBV7-8 to TRBJ2-3; perhaps TRBD2 as D (5 bases). V lost 5 bases to trimming and J lost 3 bases, with 27 bases between them. The CDR3 runs to 19 residues. The germline V gene encodes CDR1 SGHVS and CDR2 FQNEAQ. The full variable domain, in which reference TRBV7-8 and TRBJ2-3 provide the parts outside the CDR3, is GAGVSQSPRYKVAKRGQDVALRCDPISGHVSLFWYQQALGQGPEFLTYFQNEAQLDKSGLPSDRFFAERPEGSVSTLKIQRTQQEDSAVYLCASSLKRAGVTRWTDTQYFGPGTRLTVL.